The clone carrying this TCR beta chain was detected ten times or more. Its antigen is as yet unknown. Trimming took 5 bases from V and 0 from J, leaving 8 bases between them. Germline CDR1 SEHNR, CDR2 FQNEAQ (reference sequence). CDR3 length equals 13 residues. The sample belongs to a study of T cells in Graves' hyperthyroidism and ophthalmopathy. General study findings and limits: Ophthalmopathy and stable hyperthyroidism were told apart by a 13 V-J model.

The TCR beta CDR3 regions underwent amplification using RNA transcripts as the source. During a first-round RT-PCR of the TCR CDR3, the HTBI primer set was used. From the multiplex PCR reads, TCRdb called clonotypes with MiXCR, one entry per CDR3 protein. The sample consists of a few hundred thousand distinct CDR3 sequences, about a sixth of them appearing once. With a duration under 2 months, the hyperthyroidism was newly diagnosed in patients aged 18 to 65. The receptor was isolated from a woman in her thirties with Graves' hyperthyroidism. Material: blood. V gene TRBV7-9 combines with J gene TRBJ2-7; D is ambiguous. The CDR3 DNA reads as TGTGCCAGCAGCCCCCGGTCCTCCTACGAGCAGTACTTC. Residues: CASSPRSSYEQYF.